The 14 T cell receptor beta chains below come from one sample, sequenced in a study of monozygotic twins with inflammatory bowel disease. Reanalyzing the 5' RACE reads, TCRdb keeps one entry per CDR3 protein, without DNA. The sample table sets out about 450,000 distinct CDR3 sequences. The sample consisted of blood. The origin of the receptors is a human donor with ulcerative colitis or Crohn's disease, or a healthy co-twin of an affected twin (not recorded which).

This chain links TRBV4-3 with TRBJ1-1. This CDR3 region has 14 residues. Germline V lookup: CDR1 LGHNA, CDR2 YSLEER. CDR3: CASSQDFGVTEAFF.

The chain carries TRBV30 and TRBJ1-2; the D call of TRBD1 rests on TCRdb alone, since no DNA is present to check it. The CDR3 sequence is 14 residues long. Germline loops: CDR1 GTSNPN, CDR2 SVGIG (reference sequence). CDR3: CAWSVRGVSYGYTF. The full variable domain, with the rest looked up from reference TRBV30 and TRBJ1-2, is SQTIHQWPATLVQPVGSPLSLECTVEGTSNPNLYWYRQAAGRGLQLLFYSVGIGQISSEVPQNLSASRPQDRQFILSSKKLLLSDSGFYLCAWSVRGVSYGYTFGSGTRLTVV.

V is TRBV5-5 and J is TRBJ2-2; TCRdb reports TRBD1, a call that lacks DNA to check it against. Germline V gene data show CDR1 as SGHKS and CDR2 as YYEKEE (reference sequence). This CDR3 spans 15 amino acids. The CDR3 spells CASSSAGGGTGELFF.

The CDR3 reads CSVEQGAAEAFF. J is TRBJ1-1 and V is TRBV29-1; the D call of TRBD1 rests on TCRdb alone, since no DNA is present to check it. The CDR3 length is 12 residues. The germline V gene has CDR1 SQVTM and CDR2 ANQGSEA.

The J gene is TRBJ2-1, the V gene TRBV6-5; without DNA, the TCRdb call of TRBD2 cannot be checked. CDR3 size: 13 residues. Per the germline V gene, CDR1 is MNHEY and CDR2 is SVGAGI. CDR3 sequence: CASSSIKLARLFF.

J is TRBJ1-1 and V is TRBV18; checking the TCRdb D call of TRBD1 is not possible without DNA. Germline V gene sequence: CDR1 KGHSH, CDR2 LQKENI. The CDR3 spans 14 residues. The chain's CDR3 is CASLVQVPNTEAFF.

The genes are TRBV20-1 and TRBJ2-7; TCRdb selects TRBD2, and the lack of DNA leaves this call unchecked. The CDR3 runs to 15 residues. Germline CDR1 is DFQATT and CDR2 is SNEGSKA (reference sequence). This CDR3 reads CSAISGTSGRYEQYF.

CDR3 in amino acids: CASSYRTSGGPGTDTQYF. This chain connects TRBV7-3 to TRBJ2-3; TCRdb returns TRBD2, unconfirmable since there is no DNA. This CDR3 region has 18 residues. Germline V CDR1 and CDR2: SGHTA, FQGTGA. Full variable domain (rest looked up from reference TRBV7-3 and TRBJ2-3): GAGVSQTPSNKVTEKGKYVELRCDPISGHTALYWYRQSLGQGPEFLIYFQGTGAADDSGLPNDRFFAVRPEGSVSTLKIQRTERGDSAVYLCASSYRTSGGPGTDTQYFGPGTRLTVL.

This rearrangement joins TRBV5-1 to TRBJ2-1; no DNA is available, so the TRBD2 call from TCRdb remains unchecked. Germline CDR1 SGHRS, CDR2 YFSETQ. The CDR3 loop spans 16 amino acids. The CDR3 is CASSLADLAAIGEQFF.

This CDR3 reads CASSAGPQTHYEQYF. The chain joins TRBV9 to TRBJ2-7; TCRdb picks TRBD1, but there is no DNA to check that call. The CDR3 consists of 15 residues. The germline gives CDR1 SGDLS, CDR2 YYNGEE.

The chain carries TRBV7-2 and TRBJ1-1. The CDR3 spans 16 residues. Germline CDR1 is SGHTA and CDR2 is FQGNSA. CDR3 region: CASSSMERSSHTEAFF.

CDR3: CASSPLSPYQETQYF. The chain carries TRBV11-2 and TRBJ2-5; there is no DNA to check the TCRdb D call of TRBD2. Per germline, CDR1 SGHAT and CDR2 FQNNGV. The CDR3 loop spans 15 amino acids. Full variable domain (remainder filled in from reference TRBV11-2 and TRBJ2-5): EAGVAQSPRYKIIEKRQSVAFWCNPISGHATLYWYQQILGQGPKLLIQFQNNGVVDDSQLPKDRFSAERLKGVDSTLKIQPAKLEDSAVYLCASSPLSPYQETQYFGPGTRLLVL.

The rearrangement joins TRBV5-1 to TRBJ2-1; TCRdb indicates TRBD2, and absent DNA this call remains unverified. This CDR3 has 15 residues. CDR1 and CDR2 from the germline V gene are SGHRS and YFSETQ. The CDR3: CASSSGLPSYNEQFF. The variable domain in full, completed from reference TRBV5-1 and TRBJ2-1, reads KAGVTQTPRYLIKTRGQQVTLSCSPISGHRSVSWYQQTPGQGLQFLFEYFSETQRNKGNFPGRFSGRQFSNSRSEMNVSTLELGDSALYLCASSSGLPSYNEQFFGPGTRLTVL.

The V and J genes are TRBV28 and TRBJ2-7; there is no DNA to check the TCRdb D call of TRBD1. Germline CDR1 reads MDHEN; CDR2 reads SYDVKM. This CDR3 is built from 13 residues. CDR3 loop: CASRDASSYEQYF.